These T cell receptor beta chains were read from a single sample in a study of T-cell memory formation after mild COVID-19. Each CDR3 protein is one row after TCRdb ran MiXCR on the 5' RACE reads. Of 110,000 or so distinct CDR3 sequences detected, about a fifth appear once; the ten largest clones hold about two fifths. Source material: PBMCs or a T cell subset sorted from them (not recorded which). The receptors were sampled from a man aged 18-30 years who had mild COVID-19 (a few samples of this study predate the infection). Cell type and time point are not known. Both conserved end residues are part of each CDR3. A D gene is named only where the DNA matches it firmly. Clone size is not always given. Where it is, it says once, few, many or a class for expanded clones.

CDR3 | DNA | D | V | size | length | J
CASSQDRSGVRGYTF | TGCGCCAGCAGCCAAGACAGGTCCGGGGTAAGAGGCTACACCTTC | NA | TRBV4-3 | NA | 15 | TRBJ1-2
CASSELAGTDTQYF | TGCGCCAGCAGTGAGCTGGCGGGCACAGATACGCAGTATTTT | NA | TRBV10-2 | few | 14 | TRBJ2-3
CASSFESFSYNEQFF | TGTGCCAGCAGCTTCGAGAGTTTCTCCTACAATGAGCAGTTCTTC | NA | TRBV11-2 | NA | 15 | TRBJ2-1
CASSQDDSPYNEQFF | TGCGCCAGCAGCCAGGACGACTCCCCCTACAATGAGCAGTTCTTC | NA | TRBV4-1 | NA | 15 | TRBJ2-1
CASSSGTYEQFF | TGTGCCAGCAGCTCCGGAACCTATGAGCAGTTCTTC | NA | TRBV7-9 | many | 12 | TRBJ2-1
CSVGRRTARAYEQYF | TGCAGCGTTGGAAGAAGGACAGCCCGAGCCTACGAGCAGTACTTC | NA | TRBV29-1 | NA | 15 | TRBJ2-7
CASSQQGALDEQFF | TGCGCCAGCAGCCAGCAGGGGGCGCTGGATGAGCAGTTCTTC | TRBD1 | TRBV4-1 | NA | 14 | TRBJ2-1
CASSQERAQLRTEAFF | TGCGCCAGCAGCCAAGAAAGAGCACAGCTCCGGACTGAAGCTTTCTTT | NA | TRBV4-1 | NA | 16 | TRBJ1-1
CASSLDLNTEAFF | TGTGCCAGCAGCTTAGATCTGAACACTGAAGCTTTCTTT | NA | TRBV7-6 | NA | 13 | TRBJ1-1
CASSPTGGEETQYF | TGTGCCAGCAGTCCGACAGGGGGGGAAGAGACCCAGTACTTC | TRBD1 | TRBV27 | NA | 14 | TRBJ2-5
CASSYLQTLNTEAFF | TGTGCCAGCAGTTACTTACAAACCCTGAACACTGAAGCTTTCTTT | NA | TRBV6-5 | NA | 15 | TRBJ1-1
CSVGRGTLNTEAFF | TGCAGCGTTGGAAGGGGCACCTTGAACACTGAAGCTTTCTTT | NA | TRBV29-1 | few | 14 | TRBJ1-1
CASSRLSVSNTEAFF | TGTGCCAGCAGTCGGTTGAGTGTAAGTAACACTGAAGCTTTCTTT | NA | TRBV6-2/TRBV6-3 | NA | 15 | TRBJ1-1
CASSLFSSADTQYF | TGTGCCAGCAGCTTATTCTCTAGCGCAGATACGCAGTATTTT | NA | TRBV7-3 | NA | 14 | TRBJ2-3
CSAPDRPRGQETQYF | TGCAGTGCTCCCGACAGGCCTCGGGGCCAAGAGACCCAGTACTTC | NA | TRBV20-1 | NA | 15 | TRBJ2-5
CASSLSGPGSPLHF | TGTGCCAGCAGTTTATCGGGCCCAGGTTCACCCCTCCACTTT | NA | TRBV27 | many | 14 | TRBJ1-6
CAWRGTGLGGELFF | TGTGCCTGGAGAGGGACAGGCCTTGGCGGGGAGCTGTTTTTT | TRBD1 | TRBV30 | NA | 14 | TRBJ2-2
CASSSAAPVATGELFF | TGTGCCAGCAGCTCCGCGGCCCCTGTGGCAACCGGGGAGCTGTTTTTT | NA | TRBV7-6 | few | 16 | TRBJ2-2
CASSLSGGTVETQYF | TGTGCCAGCAGCTTATCGGGTGGGACCGTGGAGACCCAGTACTTC | NA | TRBV7-9 | few | 15 | TRBJ2-5
CASSGIRTGGYGYTF | TGTGCCAGCAGTGGAATCCGGACAGGGGGCTATGGCTACACCTTC | TRBD1 | TRBV2 | NA | 15 | TRBJ1-2
CASSSPGQGFYEQYF | TGTGCCAGCAGCTCCCCGGGACAGGGATTCTACGAGCAGTACTTC | TRBD1 | TRBV7-9 | NA | 15 | TRBJ2-7
CASSRSGARGGEADTQYF | TGCGCCAGCAGCCGTAGTGGAGCGCGGGGGGGGGAGGCGGATACGCAGTATTTT | TRBD2 | TRBV4-1 | few | 18 | TRBJ2-3
CASSMGPGSFF | TGTGCCAGCAGTATGGGACCGGGATCCTTCTTC | NA | TRBV6-2/TRBV6-3 | NA | 11 | TRBJ2-1
CASSPATGPDTQYF | TGTGCCAGCAGTCCCGCCACAGGGCCAGATACGCAGTATTTT | NA | TRBV6-2/TRBV6-3 | few | 14 | TRBJ2-3
CASSQVRLPDTQYF | TGCGCCAGCAGCCAAGTCAGACTGCCAGATACGCAGTATTTT | NA | TRBV4-3 | NA | 14 | TRBJ2-3
CASSLAGTGPDTQYF | TGTGCCAGCAGCTTAGCGGGGACAGGGCCGGATACGCAGTATTTT | TRBD1 | TRBV11-2 | NA | 15 | TRBJ2-3
CASSPSTARNQPQHF | TGTGCCAGCAGCCCTTCGACAGCGAGGAATCAGCCCCAGCATTTT | NA | TRBV7-9 | NA | 15 | TRBJ1-5
CSVEAAPGETQYF | TGCAGCGTTGAAGCAGCCCCCGGGGAGACCCAGTACTTC | NA | TRBV29-1 | few | 13 | TRBJ2-5
CSARELAGTDNEQFF | TGCAGTGCTAGGGAACTAGCGGGGACCGACAATGAGCAGTTCTTC | TRBD2 | TRBV20-1 | NA | 15 | TRBJ2-1
CASSSPLDTQYF | TGTGCCAGCAGCTCGCCCCTGGATACGCAGTATTTT | NA | TRBV7-9 | NA | 12 | TRBJ2-3
CASMIRSTDTQYF | TGTGCCAGCATGATTAGAAGCACAGATACGCAGTATTTT | NA | TRBV27 | few | 13 | TRBJ2-3